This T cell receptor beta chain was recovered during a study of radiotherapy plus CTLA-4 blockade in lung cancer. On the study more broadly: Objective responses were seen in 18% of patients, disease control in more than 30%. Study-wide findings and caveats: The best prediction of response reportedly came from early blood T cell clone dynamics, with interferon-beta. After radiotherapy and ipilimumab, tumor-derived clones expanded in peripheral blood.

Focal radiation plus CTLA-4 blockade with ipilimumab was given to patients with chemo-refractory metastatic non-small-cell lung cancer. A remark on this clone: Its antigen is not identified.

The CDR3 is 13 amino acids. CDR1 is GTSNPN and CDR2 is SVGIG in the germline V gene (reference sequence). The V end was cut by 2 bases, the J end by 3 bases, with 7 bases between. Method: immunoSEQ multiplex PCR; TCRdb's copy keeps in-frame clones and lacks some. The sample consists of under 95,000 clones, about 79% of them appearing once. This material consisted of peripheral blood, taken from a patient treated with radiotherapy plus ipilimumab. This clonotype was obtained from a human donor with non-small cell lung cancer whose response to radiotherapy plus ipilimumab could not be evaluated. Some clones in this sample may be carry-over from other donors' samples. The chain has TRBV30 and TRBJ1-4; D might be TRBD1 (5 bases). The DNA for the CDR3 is TGTGCCTGGAGTCAGGGATCTAATGAAAAACTGTTTTTT. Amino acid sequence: CAWSQGSNEKLFF.